The entry that follows covers one T cell receptor beta chain sequence. This sample also contains other DNA sequences that code for the same CDR3. This record belongs to a study of control samples from healthy donors and cancer patients. Data came from immunoSEQ multiplex PCR; TCRdb stores just in-frame clones and leaves some out. The sample consists of around 100,000 clones, approximately 86% of them appearing once. Germline CDR1 is SEHNR and CDR2 is FQNEAQ (reference sequence). V lost 1 base, J lost 2 bases, and 2 bases lay in between. The CDR3 covers 12 residues. The receptor's source is a man younger than 45 in good health. The specimen sequenced was blood. V is TRBV7-9 and J is TRBJ1-2, with D uncertain. The CDR3, as DNA: TGTGCCAGCAGCTTAGAGAACTATGGCTACACCTTC. Encoded protein: CASSLENYGYTF. The whole variable domain, filled in from reference TRBV7-9 and TRBJ1-2, reads DTGVSQNPRHKITKRGQNVTFRCDPISEHNRLYWYRQTLGQGPEFLTYFQNEAQLEKSRLLSDRFSAERPKGSFSTLEIQRTEQGDSAMYLCASSLENYGYTFGSGTRLTVV.